This TCR beta chain originates from a study of T cells after yellow fever vaccination. The germline gives CDR1 SGHTA, CDR2 FQGNSA. The germline V and J ends were trimmed by 2 bases and 4 bases, with 8 bases remaining between them. The CDR3 extends over 13 amino acids. A note on this clonotype: Its specificity is not known.

TCRdb itself ran the 5' RACE reads through MiXCR, one entry per CDR3 protein. The sample shows about 330,000 distinct CDR3 sequences, roughly 8.4% of them seen only once. Regarding the study as a whole: Some clonotypes, a small share, were shared between CD4 and CD8 compartments.

Sequences were derived from PBMCs, sampled about 41 days after the first yellow fever vaccination. The chain employs TRBV7-2 and TRBJ1-1; D unresolved. The sequence derives from a man aged 18 to 29 who received the YFV17D yellow fever vaccine. CDR3 sequence reads: CASSLKLATEAFF. The CDR3 nucleotides are TGTGCCAGCAGCTTAAAGTTGGCCACTGAAGCTTTCTTT.